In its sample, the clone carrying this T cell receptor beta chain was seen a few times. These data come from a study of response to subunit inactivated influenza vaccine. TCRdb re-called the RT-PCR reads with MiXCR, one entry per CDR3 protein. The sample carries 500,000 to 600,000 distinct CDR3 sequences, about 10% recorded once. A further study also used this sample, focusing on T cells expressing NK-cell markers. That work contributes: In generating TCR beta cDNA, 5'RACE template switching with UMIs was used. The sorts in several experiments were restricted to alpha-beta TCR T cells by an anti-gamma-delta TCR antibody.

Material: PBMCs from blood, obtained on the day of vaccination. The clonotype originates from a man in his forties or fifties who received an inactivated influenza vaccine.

The CDR3 DNA sequence: TGCGCCAGCAGTAGGGGACAGGGTGGACCCTACGAGCAGTACTTC. It encodes CASSRGQGGPYEQYF. The chain is built from TRBV4-3 and TRBJ2-7; TRBD1 matches at 9 bases. The germline gives CDR1 LGHNA, CDR2 YSLEER. This CDR3 region has 15 residues. The V and J ends lost 6 bases and 2 bases, in that order; junction bases with no gene match: 8.